What follows describes a single T cell receptor (beta chain). Germline V gene data show CDR1 as MNHEY and CDR2 as SVGAGI. The V and J ends lost 4 bases and 4 bases respectively, with 7 bases between them. The CDR3 consists of 12 residues. This entry belongs to a study of blood T cell repertoires in COVID-19. On the study more broadly: From the United States, Italy and Spain came samples of acute and convalescent COVID-19. Sources were T cells, B-cell-depleted T cells, or PBMCs; the material itself was cDNA or gDNA.

The repertoire was sequenced with immunoSEQ multiplex PCR; TCRdb's copy has only in-frame clones and lacks some. This sample yields more than 45,000 clones, of which about 87% are seen a single time; under 8% belongs to the top ten. The TCR was taken from a human donor with active COVID-19. The donor label of this sample is uncertain. Sequencing input: peripheral blood. The chain combines TRBV6-5 with TRBJ1-2; D remains unclear. Here the CDR3 reads CASSSRFYGYTF. The CDR3 DNA sequence: TGTGCCAGCAGTTCCAGATTCTATGGCTACACCTTC.